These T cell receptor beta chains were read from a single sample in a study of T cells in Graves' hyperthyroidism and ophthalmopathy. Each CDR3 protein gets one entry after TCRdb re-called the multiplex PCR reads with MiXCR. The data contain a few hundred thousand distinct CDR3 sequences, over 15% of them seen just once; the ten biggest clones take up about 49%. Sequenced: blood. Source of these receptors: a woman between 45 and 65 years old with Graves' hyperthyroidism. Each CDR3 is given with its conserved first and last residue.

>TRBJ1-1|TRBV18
CASSPTGDLNTEAFF
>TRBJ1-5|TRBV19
CASSARWGTEITQPQHF
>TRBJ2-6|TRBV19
CASSSGQPSGANVLTF
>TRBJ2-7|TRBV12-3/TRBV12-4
CASTTQWGGQETYEQYF
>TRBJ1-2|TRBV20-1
CSARAPTDRDDGYTF
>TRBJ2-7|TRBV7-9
CASSLWTDRLNEQYF
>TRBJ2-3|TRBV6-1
CASSSAGYTDTQYF
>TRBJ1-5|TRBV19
CASSMGRLDGNQPQHF
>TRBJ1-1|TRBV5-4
CASSFATGAGTEAFF
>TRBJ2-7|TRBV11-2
CASSLGRGGSYEQYF
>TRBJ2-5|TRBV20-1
CSAGTDQETQYF
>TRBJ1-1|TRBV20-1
CSGSMNTEAFF
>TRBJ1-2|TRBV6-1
CASSEYPFYTF
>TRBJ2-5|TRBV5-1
CASSPSGTSGVEETQYF
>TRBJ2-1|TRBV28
CASGPDRSSHNEQFF
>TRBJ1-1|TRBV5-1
CASSPDRVDTEAFF
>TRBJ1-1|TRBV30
CAWSRLNTEAFF
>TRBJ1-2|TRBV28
CASTAQRYGYTF
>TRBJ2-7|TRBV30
CAWRRGGMAPYEQYF
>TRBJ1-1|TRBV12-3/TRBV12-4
CASRRLMDTEAFF
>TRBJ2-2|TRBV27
CASSLRSVFGLAGVGTGELFF
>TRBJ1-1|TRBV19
CASSIGEGAVAFF
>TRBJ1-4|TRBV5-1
CASSLAPARGSEKLFF
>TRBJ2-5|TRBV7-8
CASTAGPQETQYF
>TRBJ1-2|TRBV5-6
CASSGRDGVLIGYTF
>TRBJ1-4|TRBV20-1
CSALPGSGGEKLFF
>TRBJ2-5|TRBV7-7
CASSLGTGGASETQYF
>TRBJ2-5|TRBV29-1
CSVELSFSLGQETQYF
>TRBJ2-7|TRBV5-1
CASSQRDRGTYEQYF
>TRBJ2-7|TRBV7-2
CASSFGTSGREQYF
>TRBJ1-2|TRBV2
CASSDGGQAPGYTF
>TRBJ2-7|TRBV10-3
CATTRDSQAYEQYF
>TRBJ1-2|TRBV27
CASRTGQGSYGYTF
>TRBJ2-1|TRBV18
CASSPILADIYNEQFF
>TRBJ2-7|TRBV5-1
CASSSGQPTYEQYF
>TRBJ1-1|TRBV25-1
CASRLSWGQSEAFF
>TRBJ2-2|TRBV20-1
CSAGGGHNPTGELFF
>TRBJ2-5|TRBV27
CASSLVPWAETQYF
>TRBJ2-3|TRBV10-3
CAISEAGKEDTQYF
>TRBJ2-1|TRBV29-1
CSVGTASSYNEQFF
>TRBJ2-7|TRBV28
CASSDRAEQYF
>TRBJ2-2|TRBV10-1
CANPNKYPGGQPSNTGELFF
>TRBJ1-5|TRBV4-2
CTSSQDYVQGSYQPQHF
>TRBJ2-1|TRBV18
CASSPRTTLDEQFF
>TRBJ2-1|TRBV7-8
CASSLVAGGGPNEQFF
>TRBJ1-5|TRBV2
CASSEQGANQPQHF
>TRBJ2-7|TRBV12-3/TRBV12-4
CASSREYEQYF
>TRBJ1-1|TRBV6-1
CASSQTGPGTEAFF
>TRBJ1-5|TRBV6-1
CASSPTTGSNQPQHF